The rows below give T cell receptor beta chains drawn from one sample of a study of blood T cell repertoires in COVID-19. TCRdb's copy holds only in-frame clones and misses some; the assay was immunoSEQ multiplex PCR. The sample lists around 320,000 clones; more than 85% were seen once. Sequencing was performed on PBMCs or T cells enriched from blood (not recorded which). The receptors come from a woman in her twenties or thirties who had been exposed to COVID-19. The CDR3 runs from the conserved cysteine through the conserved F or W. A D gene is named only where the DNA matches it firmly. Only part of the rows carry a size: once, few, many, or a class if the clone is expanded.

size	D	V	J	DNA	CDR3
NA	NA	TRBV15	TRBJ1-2	TGTGCCACCAGCAGAGCACTCGGAGAAGCTAACTATGGCTACACCTTC	CATSRALGEANYGYTF
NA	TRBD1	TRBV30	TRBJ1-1	TGTGCCTGGGACTCTGGACAGGGGGTAATCACGAACACTGAAGCTTTCTTT	CAWDSGQGVITNTEAFF
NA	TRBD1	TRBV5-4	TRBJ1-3	TGTGCCAGCAGCAAGGGACAGGGGGTTTTTTCCTCTGGAAACACCATATATTTT	CASSKGQGVFSSGNTIYF
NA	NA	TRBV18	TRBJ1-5	TGTGCCAGCTCACCACGTCGGGGGGATAAGGGGGTCGATAGCAATCAGCCCCAGCATTTT	CASSPRRGDKGVDSNQPQHF
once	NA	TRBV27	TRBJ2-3	TGTGCCAGCAGTCCGAGGACAGCATCAGCGAGGGTTACGCAGTATTTT	CASSPRTASARVTQYF
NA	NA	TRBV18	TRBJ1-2	TGTGCCAGCTCACCACAGGACATTGACTATGGCTACACCTTC	CASSPQDIDYGYTF
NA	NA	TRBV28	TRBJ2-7	TGTGCCAGCAAAGACAGGTCTTACGAGCAGTACTTC	CASKDRSYEQYF
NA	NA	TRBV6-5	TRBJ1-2	TGTGCCAGCACAGAAGTGACTAACTATGGCTACACCTTC	CASTEVTNYGYTF
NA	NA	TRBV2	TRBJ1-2	TGTGCCAGCAGTCCAATAACTGCTAACTATGGCTACACCTTC	CASSPITANYGYTF
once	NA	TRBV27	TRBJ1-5	TGTGCCAGCAGTAGAGCAGGGTCTTTCGGGCCCCAGCATTTT	CASSRAGSFGPQHF
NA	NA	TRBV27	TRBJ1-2	TGTGCCAGCAGTTTATTTTCTCAGCTGAAACGGGATGGCTACACCTTC	CASSLFSQLKRDGYTF
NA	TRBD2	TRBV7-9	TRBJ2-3	TGTGCCAGCAGCACCCTAGGGACTAGCGGGGGGACCCGCACAGATACGCAGTATTTT	CASSTLGTSGGTRTDTQYF
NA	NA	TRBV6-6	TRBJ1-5	TGTGCCAGCAGTGTTACAGGGCCGCAGCCCCAGCATTTT	CASSVTGPQPQHF
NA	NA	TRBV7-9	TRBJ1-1	TGTGCCAGCAGCTTAGTTTCCCGGACAGCAGCTGAAGCTTTCTTT	CASSLVSRTAAEAFF
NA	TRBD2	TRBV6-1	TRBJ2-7	TGTGCCAGCAGTGCAAGTAGCGGGGGGGCGGCCTACGAGCAGTACTTC	CASSASSGGAAYEQYF
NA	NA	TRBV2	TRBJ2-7	TGTGCCAGCAGTGAACCAGGGGTCTACGAGCAGTACTTC	CASSEPGVYEQYF
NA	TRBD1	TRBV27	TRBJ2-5	TGTGCCAGCAGCCCGGACAGGGAAGGGCAAGAGACCCAGTACTTC	CASSPDREGQETQYF
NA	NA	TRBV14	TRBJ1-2	TGTGCCAGCAGCCAAGACCCCAGGGAGGGCTATGGCTACACCTTC	CASSQDPREGYGYTF
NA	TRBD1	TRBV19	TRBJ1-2	TGTGCCAGTAGTCTCGGACAGGCTCTAAACTATGGCTACACCTTC	CASSLGQALNYGYTF
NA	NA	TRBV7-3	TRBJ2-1	TGTGCCAGCAGCGAACGGGGGTCCTACAATGAGCAGTTCTTC	CASSERGSYNEQFF
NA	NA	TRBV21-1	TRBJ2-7	TGTGCCAGCAGTTTTAGTCCAGGGGGTCTAAAGAAGCAGTACTTC	CASSFSPGGLKKQYF
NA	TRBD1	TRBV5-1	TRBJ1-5	TGCGCCAGCAGGGGACAGGGGCCTAATCAGCCCCAGCATTTT	CASRGQGPNQPQHF
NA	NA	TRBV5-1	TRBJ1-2	TGCGCCAGCAGCGTGGACAGCAACTATGGCTACACCTTC	CASSVDSNYGYTF
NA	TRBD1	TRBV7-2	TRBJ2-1	TGTGCCAGCAGCTCCGGGACAGGGCGGTTCTTC	CASSSGTGRFF
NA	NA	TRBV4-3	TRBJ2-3	TGCGCCAGCAGCCAAGATGACGGGGCGGGGGATACGCAGTATTTT	CASSQDDGAGDTQYF
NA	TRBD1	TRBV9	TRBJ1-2	TGTGCCAGCAGCGTAGGCGACAGGGCCTATGGCTACACCTTC	CASSVGDRAYGYTF
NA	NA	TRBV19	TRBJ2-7	TGTGCCACCCTAGACCGGGGTACAGGGAGCTCCGAGCAGTACTTC	CATLDRGTGSSEQYF
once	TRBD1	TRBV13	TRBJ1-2	TGTGCCAGCAGCTCTTGGACAGGGAGGGCTTATGGCTACACCTTC	CASSSWTGRAYGYTF
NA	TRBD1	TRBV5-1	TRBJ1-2	TGCGCCAGCAGCCCGGGACAGGGGGGTGGCTACACCTTC	CASSPGQGGGYTF
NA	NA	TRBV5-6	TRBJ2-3	TGTGCCAGCAGCCCGCGGCCCCTGGCAGATACGCAGTATTTT	CASSPRPLADTQYF
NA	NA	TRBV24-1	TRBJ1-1	TGTGCCACCAGTGACCAAGGGAGAGCTTTCTTT	CATSDQGRAFF
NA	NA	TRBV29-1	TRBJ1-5	TGCAGCGTTGAAGATGCGGGAGGGGATCAGCCCCAGCATTTT	CSVEDAGGDQPQHF
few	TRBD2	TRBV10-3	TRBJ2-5	TGTGCCATCAGGGGGGGGGAGACCCAGTACTTC	CAIRGGETQYF
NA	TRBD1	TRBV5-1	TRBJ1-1	TGCGCCAGCAGCTCCGAAAGAGGGACAGCGAACACTGAAGCTTTCTTT	CASSSERGTANTEAFF
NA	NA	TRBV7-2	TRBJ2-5	TGTGCCGCGGCACTGGGCGCGGGCGAAGAGACCCAGTACTTC	CAAALGAGEETQYF